This T cell receptor beta chain was recovered during a study of T cells in Graves' hyperthyroidism and ophthalmopathy. Findings and caveats of the study: Onset of ophthalmopathy came a median roughly 6 months after the model predicted it.

This clonotype came up many times. No antigen is known for it. Authors of the study amplified TCR beta CDR3 regions from RNA transcripts. Initially, a first-round RT-PCR of the TCR CDR3 employed the HTBI primer set. TCRdb ran MiXCR on the multiplex PCR reads and lists one entry per CDR3 protein. The sample contains about 420,000 distinct CDR3 sequences, 15% to 18% of which appear only once. The germline gives CDR1 SGHDN, CDR2 FVKESK. This CDR3 is 15 amino acids long. With 3 bases removed from V and 4 bases from J, the gap between germline ends came to 15 bases. Fresh peripheral blood, 10 ml, yielded the PBMCs.

Sequenced: blood. The chain carries TRBV14 and TRBJ2-5; D is ambiguous. The clonotype comes from a woman between 18 and 30 years old with Graves' hyperthyroidism. The CDR3 DNA sequence: TGTGCCAGCAGCCACAGACCCCCTCGAGGAGAGACCCAGTACTTC. Translation gives CASSHRPPRGETQYF.